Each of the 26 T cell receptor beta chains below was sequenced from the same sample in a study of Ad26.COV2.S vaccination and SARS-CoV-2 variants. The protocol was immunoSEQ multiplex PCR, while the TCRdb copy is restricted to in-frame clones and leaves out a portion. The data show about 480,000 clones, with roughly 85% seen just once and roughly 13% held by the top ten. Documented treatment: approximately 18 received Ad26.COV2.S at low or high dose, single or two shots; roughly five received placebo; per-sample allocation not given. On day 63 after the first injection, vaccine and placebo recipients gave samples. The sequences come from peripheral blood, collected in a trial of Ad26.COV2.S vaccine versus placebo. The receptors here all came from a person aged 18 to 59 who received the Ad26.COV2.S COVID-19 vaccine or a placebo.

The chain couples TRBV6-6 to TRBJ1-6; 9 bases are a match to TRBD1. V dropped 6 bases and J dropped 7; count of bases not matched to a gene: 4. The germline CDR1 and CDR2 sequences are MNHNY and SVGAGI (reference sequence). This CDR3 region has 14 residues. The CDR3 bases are TGTGCCAGCAGCTCGGGACAGGGAAATTCACCCCTCCACTTT. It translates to CASSSGQGNSPLHF.

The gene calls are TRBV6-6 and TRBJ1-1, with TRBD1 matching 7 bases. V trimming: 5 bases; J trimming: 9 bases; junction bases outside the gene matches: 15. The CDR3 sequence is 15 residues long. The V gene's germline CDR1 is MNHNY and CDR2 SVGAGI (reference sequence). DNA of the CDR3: TGTGCCAGCAGTAACCCAGGGGGGCTTGGGGAGAAAGCTTTCTTT. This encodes CASSNPGGLGEKAFF.

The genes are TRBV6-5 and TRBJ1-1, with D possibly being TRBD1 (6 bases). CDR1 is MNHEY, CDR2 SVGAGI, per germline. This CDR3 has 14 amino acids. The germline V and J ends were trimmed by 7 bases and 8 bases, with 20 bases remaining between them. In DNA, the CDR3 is TGTGCCAGCAAACCTTCAGGGGTGGGTTGGGAAGCTTTCTTT. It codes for CASKPSGVGWEAFF.

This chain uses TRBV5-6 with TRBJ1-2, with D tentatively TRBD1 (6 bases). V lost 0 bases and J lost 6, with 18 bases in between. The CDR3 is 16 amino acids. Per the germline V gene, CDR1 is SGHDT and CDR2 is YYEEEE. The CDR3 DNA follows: TGTGCCAGCAGCTTGGGAGGGGGAGCCCCTCAAGATGGCTACACCTTC. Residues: CASSLGGGAPQDGYTF.

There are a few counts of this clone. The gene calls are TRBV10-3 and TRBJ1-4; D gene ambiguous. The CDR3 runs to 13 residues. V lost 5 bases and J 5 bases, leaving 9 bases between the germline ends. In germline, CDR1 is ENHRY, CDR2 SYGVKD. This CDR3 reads CAISYGQNEKLFF. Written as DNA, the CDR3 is TGTGCCATCAGTTATGGCCAGAATGAAAAACTGTTTTTT.

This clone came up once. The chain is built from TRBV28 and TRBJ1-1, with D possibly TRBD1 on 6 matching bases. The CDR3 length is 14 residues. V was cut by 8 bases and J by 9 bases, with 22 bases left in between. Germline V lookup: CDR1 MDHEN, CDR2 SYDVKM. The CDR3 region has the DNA TGTGCCAGCCTAGTTCGACAGACAGGTCCAAAAGCTTTCTTT. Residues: CASLVRQTGPKAFF.

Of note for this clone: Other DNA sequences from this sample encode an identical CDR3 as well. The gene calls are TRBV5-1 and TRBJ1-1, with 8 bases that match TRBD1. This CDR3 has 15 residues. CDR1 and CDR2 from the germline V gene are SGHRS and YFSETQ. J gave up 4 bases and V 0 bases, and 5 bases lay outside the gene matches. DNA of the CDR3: TGCGCCAGCAGCTTGGCCCCCACAGGGGGCACTGAAGCTTTCTTT. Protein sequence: CASSLAPTGGTEAFF.

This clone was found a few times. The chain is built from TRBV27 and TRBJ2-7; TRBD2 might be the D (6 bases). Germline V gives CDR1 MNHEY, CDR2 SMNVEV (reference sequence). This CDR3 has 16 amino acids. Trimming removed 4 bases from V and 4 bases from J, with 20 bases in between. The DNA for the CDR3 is TGTGCCAGCAGTTCACGTGCCCTAGCGCTGCGTTACGAGCAGTACTTC. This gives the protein CASSSRALALRYEQYF.

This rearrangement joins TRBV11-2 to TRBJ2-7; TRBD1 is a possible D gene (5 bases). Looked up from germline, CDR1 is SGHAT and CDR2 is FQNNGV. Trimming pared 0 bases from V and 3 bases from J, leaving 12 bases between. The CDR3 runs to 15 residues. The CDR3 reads CASSLEAGSIYEQYF. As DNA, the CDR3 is TGTGCCAGCAGCTTAGAGGCAGGGTCAATCTACGAGCAGTACTTC.

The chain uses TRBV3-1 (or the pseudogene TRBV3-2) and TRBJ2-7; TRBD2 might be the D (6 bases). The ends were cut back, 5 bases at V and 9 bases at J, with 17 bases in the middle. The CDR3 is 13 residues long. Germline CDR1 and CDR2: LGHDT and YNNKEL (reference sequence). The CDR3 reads CASSTRPGARQYF. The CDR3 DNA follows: TGTGCCAGCAGCACACGACCGGGAGCTCGGCAGTACTTC.

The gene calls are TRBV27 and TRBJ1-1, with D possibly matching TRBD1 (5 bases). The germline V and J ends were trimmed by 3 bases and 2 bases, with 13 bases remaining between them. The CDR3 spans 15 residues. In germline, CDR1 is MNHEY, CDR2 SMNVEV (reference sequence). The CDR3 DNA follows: TGTGCCAGCAGTTTGGAGTGGGGCACAAACACTGAAGCTTTCTTT. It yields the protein CASSLEWGTNTEAFF.

The CDR3 DNA sequence: TGCGCCAGCAGCCAAGGCCAGCTAATCTCTGGAAACACCATATATTTT. This codes for CASSQGQLISGNTIYF. This chain links TRBV4-3 with TRBJ1-3; D is unclear. Trimming shortened V by 1 base and J by 0 bases, and 10 bases separated the two germline ends. Germline V CDR1 and CDR2: LGHNA, YSLEER. The CDR3 loop spans 16 amino acids.

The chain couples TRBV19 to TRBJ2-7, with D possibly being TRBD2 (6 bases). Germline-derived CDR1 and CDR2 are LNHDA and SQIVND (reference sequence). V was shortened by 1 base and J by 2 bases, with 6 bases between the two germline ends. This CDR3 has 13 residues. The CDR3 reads CASSIGGAYEQYF. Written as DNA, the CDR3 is TGTGCCAGTAGTATAGGCGGGGCCTACGAGCAGTACTTC.

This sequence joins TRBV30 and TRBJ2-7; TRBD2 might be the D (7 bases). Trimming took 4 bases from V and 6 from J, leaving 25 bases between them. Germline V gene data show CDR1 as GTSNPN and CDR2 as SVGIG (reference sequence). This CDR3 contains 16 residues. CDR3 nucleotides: TGTGCCTGGACGCTGGGGGGCTACCGGGAGGAGTCCGAGCAGTACTTC. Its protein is CAWTLGGYREESEQYF.

The CDR3 DNA follows: TGTGCCAGCAGCTTGGAAAACAGGCGCACAGATACGCAGTATTTT. Protein sequence: CASSLENRRTDTQYF. This rearrangement joins TRBV7-3 to TRBJ2-3; D possibly corresponds to TRBD1 (5 bases). Trimming removed 3 bases from V and 1 base from J, with 11 bases in between. The CDR3 is made up of 15 amino acids. Germline CDR1 and CDR2: SGHTA and FQGTGA.

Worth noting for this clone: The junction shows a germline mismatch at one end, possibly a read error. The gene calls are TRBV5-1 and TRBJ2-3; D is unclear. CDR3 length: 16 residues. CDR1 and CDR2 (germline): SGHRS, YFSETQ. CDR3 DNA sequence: TGCGCCAGCAGCTTGGCCAATCGCCCCCGCACAAATACGCAGTATTTT. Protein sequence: CASSLANRPRTNTQYF.

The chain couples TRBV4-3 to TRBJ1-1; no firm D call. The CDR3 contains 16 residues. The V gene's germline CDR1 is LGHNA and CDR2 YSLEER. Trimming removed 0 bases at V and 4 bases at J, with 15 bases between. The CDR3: CASSQDHSGMATEAFF. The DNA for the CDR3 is TGCGCCAGCAGCCAAGATCATTCGGGGATGGCCACTGAAGCTTTCTTT.

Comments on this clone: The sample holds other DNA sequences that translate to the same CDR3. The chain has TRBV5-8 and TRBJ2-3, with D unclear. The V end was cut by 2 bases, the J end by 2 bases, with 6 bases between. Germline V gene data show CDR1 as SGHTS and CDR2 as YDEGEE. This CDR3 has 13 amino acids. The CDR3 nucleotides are TGTGCCAGCAGCTTACGAGCCACAGATACGCAGTATTTT. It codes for CASSLRATDTQYF.

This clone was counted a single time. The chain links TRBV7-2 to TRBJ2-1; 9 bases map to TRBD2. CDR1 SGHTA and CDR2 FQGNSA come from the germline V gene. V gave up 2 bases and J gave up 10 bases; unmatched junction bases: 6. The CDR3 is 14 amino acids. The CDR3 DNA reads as TGTGCCAGCAGCTTAAATAGCGGGAGCAAAGAGCAGTTCTTC. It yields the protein CASSLNSGSKEQFF.

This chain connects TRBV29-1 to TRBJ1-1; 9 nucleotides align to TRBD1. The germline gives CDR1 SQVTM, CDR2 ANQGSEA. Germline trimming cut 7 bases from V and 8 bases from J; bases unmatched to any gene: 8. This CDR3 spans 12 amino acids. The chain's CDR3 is CSAGRQGGEAFF. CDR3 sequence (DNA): TGCAGCGCTGGTCGACAGGGGGGAGAAGCTTTCTTT.

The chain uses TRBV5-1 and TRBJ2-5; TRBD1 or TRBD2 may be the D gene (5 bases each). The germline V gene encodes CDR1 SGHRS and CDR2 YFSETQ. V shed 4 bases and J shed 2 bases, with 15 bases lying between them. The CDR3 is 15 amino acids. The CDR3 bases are TGCGCCAGCAGCCTACTAGGGACGTCTCAAGAGACCCAGTACTTC. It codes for CASSLLGTSQETQYF.

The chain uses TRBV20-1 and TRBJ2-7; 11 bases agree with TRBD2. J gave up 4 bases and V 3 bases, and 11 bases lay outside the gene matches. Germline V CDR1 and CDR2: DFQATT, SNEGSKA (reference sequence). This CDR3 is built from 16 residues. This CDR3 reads CSASPTSGRTLYEQYF. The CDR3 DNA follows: TGCAGTGCTAGTCCCACTAGCGGGAGAACCCTTTACGAGCAGTACTTC.

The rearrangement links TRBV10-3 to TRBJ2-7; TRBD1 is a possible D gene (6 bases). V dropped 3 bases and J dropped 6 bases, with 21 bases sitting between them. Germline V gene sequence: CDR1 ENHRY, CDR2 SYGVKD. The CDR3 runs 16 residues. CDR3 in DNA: TGTGCCATCAGTGATGGGCAGGGCATTAGCAGGGGCGAGCAGTACTTC. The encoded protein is CAISDGQGISRGEQYF.

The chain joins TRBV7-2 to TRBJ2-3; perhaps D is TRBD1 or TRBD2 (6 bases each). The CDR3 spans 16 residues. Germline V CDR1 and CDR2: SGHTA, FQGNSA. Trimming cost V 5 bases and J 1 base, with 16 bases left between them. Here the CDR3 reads CASSRLHGGGTDTQYF. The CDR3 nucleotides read TGTGCCAGCAGCCGCCTCCACGGGGGCGGCACAGATACGCAGTATTTT.

The CDR3 DNA reads as TGCGCCAGCAGCCAAGATCAGGGCTCATCGGGAGGGAGTGGGAGAAGGGAGCAGTACTTC. Protein product: CASSQDQGSSGGSGRREQYF. J is TRBJ2-7 and V is TRBV4-1, with 8 nucleotides matching TRBD2. The germline gives CDR1 MGHRA, CDR2 YSYEKL. The CDR3 totals 20 residues. The V segment lost 0 bases and the J segment 7 bases; nucleotides outside the gene matches: 23.

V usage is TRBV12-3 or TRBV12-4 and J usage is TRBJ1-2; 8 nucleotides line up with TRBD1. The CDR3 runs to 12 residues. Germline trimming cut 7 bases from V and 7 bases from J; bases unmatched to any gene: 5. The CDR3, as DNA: TGTGCCAGCACCTCAGGGGGCATTGGCTACACCTTC. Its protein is CASTSGGIGYTF.